Below, 28 T cell receptor beta chains from the same sample are listed, as sequenced in a study of blood T cell repertoires in COVID-19. Clones were sequenced by immunoSEQ multiplex PCR, and TCRdb holds only the in-frame ones, with some missing. Among about 98,000 clones, more than 70% were seen once, and the ten largest hold roughly a quarter. The sequencing input was peripheral blood. The receptors derive from a man in his 70s with acute or convalescent COVID-19.

The chain combines TRBV29-1 with TRBJ1-2; perhaps TRBD1 as D (5 bases). Germline V gene sequence: CDR1 SQVTM, CDR2 ANQGSEA. The V end lost 1 base, the J end lost 3 bases, and 15 bases lay between the germline ends. The CDR3 totals 15 residues. The CDR3 coding sequence is TGCAGCGTTGAAGCGGCAGGGAAGGCGGACTATGGCTACACCTTC. It codes for CSVEAAGKADYGYTF.

Concerning this clone itself: One end of the junction fails to match germline, which may point to a read error. The chain employs TRBV7-2 and TRBJ2-2, with 10 positions matching TRBD2. The CDR3 has 14 amino acids. In germline, CDR1 is SGHTA, CDR2 FQGNSA. CDR3 residues: CASSLAGDTGELFF. CDR3 nucleotides: TGTGCCAGCAGCCTAGCGGGAGACACCGGGGAGCTGTTTTTT.

The chain joins TRBV3-1 (or the pseudogene TRBV3-2) to TRBJ2-7; D uncertain. The length of the CDR3 is 10 residues. Looked up from germline, CDR1 is LGHDT and CDR2 is YNNKEL (reference sequence). V was cut by 8 bases and J by 6 bases, with 8 bases left in between. CDR3 DNA sequence: TGTGCCAGCCTGACGGGCGAGCAGTACTTC. Translating it yields CASLTGEQYF.

The J gene is TRBJ1-5, the V gene TRBV23-1, with 10 positions matching TRBD1. TRBV23-1 belongs to the ORF category, with a function that is uncertain. The ends lost 4 bases at V and 2 bases at J; junction bases unmatched: 8. This CDR3 region has 17 residues. The chain's CDR3 is CASSPGQGCFGNQPQHF. The CDR3 DNA reads as TGCGCCAGCAGTCCGGGACAGGGGTGTTTTGGCAATCAGCCCCAGCATTTT.

The CDR3 nucleotides are TGTGCCAGCAGCCAAGTAGGGGGATGGAACTATGGCTACACCTTC. It is translated as CASSQVGGWNYGYTF. The chain employs TRBV14 and TRBJ1-2, with TRBD1 as a possible D gene (6 bases). CDR3 size: 15 residues. Germline-derived CDR1 and CDR2 are SGHDN and FVKESK. V lost 1 base and J 2 bases, leaving 11 bases between the germline ends.

The chain recombines TRBV9 with TRBJ1-2, with 9 bases identical to TRBD1. The germline CDR1 and CDR2 sequences are SGDLS and YYNGEE. The V segment lost 3 bases and the J segment 5 bases; nucleotides outside the gene matches: 8. The CDR3 has 15 amino acids. CDR3 sequence reads: CASSGRRTGEYGYTF. The CDR3, as DNA: TGTGCCAGCAGCGGACGGAGGACAGGGGAATATGGCTACACCTTC.

The chain has TRBV24-1 and TRBJ2-1, with D possibly matching TRBD1 (5 bases). Germline V gene data show CDR1 as KGHDR and CDR2 as SFDVKD. There are 11 residues in the CDR3. V lost 8 bases to trimming and J lost 8 bases, with 9 bases between them. As DNA, the CDR3 is TGTGCCACCACCGACAGTGATGAGCAGTTCTTC. Its translation: CATTDSDEQFF.

V and J are TRBV15 and TRBJ1-2; tentatively, D is TRBD1 (5 bases). CDR1 and CDR2 from the germline V gene are LNHNV and YYDKDF (reference sequence). The CDR3 runs to 13 residues. V lost 3 bases and J lost 4, with 9 bases in between. The CDR3 sequence is CATSSRQGYGYTF. Here the CDR3 DNA reads TGTGCCACCAGCAGTAGGCAGGGCTATGGCTACACCTTC.

The V and J genes are TRBV7-3 and TRBJ2-6; TRBD1 agrees at 8 bases. Trimming cost V 5 bases and J 0 bases; bases outside gene matches: 6. In germline, CDR1 is SGHTA, CDR2 FQGTGA. The CDR3 loop spans 17 amino acids. The CDR3 here is CASSQTGATSGANVLTF. DNA of the CDR3: TGTGCCAGCAGCCAGACAGGGGCGACCTCTGGGGCCAACGTCCTGACTTTC.

The CDR3 spells CASSPDRVEETQYF. CDR3 nucleotide sequence: TGTGCCAGCAGCCCGGACAGAGTTGAAGAGACCCAGTACTTC. The genes are TRBV5-6 and TRBJ2-5, with D perhaps matching TRBD1 (6 bases). V dropped 4 bases and J dropped 3 bases, with 13 bases sitting between them. CDR3 length: 14 residues. In germline, CDR1 is SGHDT, CDR2 YYEEEE.

This chain uses TRBV7-6 with TRBJ2-1; maybe TRBD1 (6 bases). V lost 2 bases and J 5 bases, leaving 7 bases between the germline ends. The CDR3 has 13 residues. Germline CDR1 is SGHVS and CDR2 is FNYEAQ. The CDR3 region is CASSLNRDNEQFF. The CDR3 region has the DNA TGTGCCAGCAGCTTAAACAGGGACAATGAGCAGTTCTTC.

The chain couples TRBV20-1 to TRBJ2-7; TRBD2 is a possible D gene (7 bases). CDR3 length equals 14 residues. Trimming removed 3 bases from V and 6 bases from J, with 18 bases in between. Germline CDR1 reads DFQATT; CDR2 reads SNEGSKA (reference sequence). In nucleotides, the CDR3 is TGCAGTGCTAGTAGGGGGGAGGGAGTTCTCGAGCAGTACTTC. As protein: CSASRGEGVLEQYF.

The chain uses TRBV19 and TRBJ2-1; 11 bases are shared with TRBD1. Germline V gives CDR1 LNHDA, CDR2 SQIVND (reference sequence). J gave up 6 bases and V 5 bases, and 6 bases lay outside the gene matches. This CDR3 spans 15 amino acids. In nucleotides, the CDR3 is TGTGCCAGTAGTGCCGGGACAGGGGGGCTCAATGAGCAGTTCTTC. Amino acids: CASSAGTGGLNEQFF.

The chain recombines TRBV6-2 or TRBV6-3 with TRBJ2-7, with TRBD2 as a possible D gene (6 bases). V gave up 3 bases and J gave up 4 bases, with 16 bases separating them. Germline V gene data show CDR1 as MNHEY and CDR2 as SVGEGT. CDR3 length: 15 amino acids. CDR3 coding DNA: TGTGCCAGCAGTTATCTTTTGGGACTTTCGTACGAGCAGTACTTC. Encoded protein: CASSYLLGLSYEQYF.

The V call is TRBV5-4, the J call TRBJ2-3; TRBD2 might be the D (6 bases). The V end was cut by 0 bases, the J end by 1 base, with 15 bases between. This CDR3 region has 17 residues. CDR1 SGHNT and CDR2 YYREEE come from the germline V gene (reference sequence). The CDR3 loop reads CASSLVSGSLGTDTQYF. Here the CDR3 DNA reads TGTGCCAGCAGCTTGGTTTCCGGGAGCTTGGGCACAGATACGCAGTATTTT.

This clone showed up just once. The chain links TRBV5-7 to TRBJ1-4, with no clear D. TRBV5-7 is an open reading frame, and its role is uncertain. The CDR3 contains 13 residues. Deletions cut 7 bases from V and 4 bases from J, with 11 bases between. The CDR3 loop reads CASPGEHNEKLFF. CDR3 coding DNA: TGTGCCAGCCCGGGAGAACATAATGAAAAACTGTTTTTT.

The chain employs TRBV2 and TRBJ2-2, with D tentatively TRBD2 (5 bases). Germline V gene sequence: CDR1 SNHLY, CDR2 FYNNEI. The germline V and J ends were trimmed by 6 bases and 7 bases, with 15 bases remaining between them. This CDR3 is 14 amino acids long. The CDR3 spells CASRIRDYGGELFF. The DNA for the CDR3 is TGTGCCAGCAGAATTCGGGATTATGGCGGGGAGCTGTTTTTT.

The rearrangement joins TRBV5-4 to TRBJ2-3, with TRBD2 matching 12 bases. There are 16 residues in the CDR3. Per the germline V gene, CDR1 is SGHNT and CDR2 is YYREEE (reference sequence). The V gene end was trimmed by 2 bases and the J gene end by 4 bases; junction bases not matched to a gene: 5. The CDR3 spells CASSFRLAGDPDTQYF. As DNA, the CDR3 is TGTGCCAGCAGCTTTCGACTAGCGGGAGACCCAGATACGCAGTATTTT.

In its sample, this clone ranks as medium-sized. CDR3 nucleotide sequence: TGTGCCAGCAGTCCTGGACTAGCGCGCTACGAGCAGTACTTC. Its protein product is CASSPGLARYEQYF. The chain links TRBV28 to TRBJ2-7; 9 bases match TRBD2. In germline, CDR1 is MDHEN, CDR2 SYDVKM. The V gene end was trimmed by 5 bases and the J gene end by 3 bases; junction bases not matched to a gene: 5. This CDR3 contains 14 residues.

The V gene is TRBV27, the J gene TRBJ2-1; 14 nucleotides line up with TRBD2. CDR1 MNHEY and CDR2 SMNVEV come from the germline V gene (reference sequence). There are 15 residues in the CDR3. Unmatched junction bases numbered 5, after V lost 5 bases and J lost 8 bases. The DNA for the CDR3 is TGTGCCAGCAGTCGAGGGACTAGCGGGAGTGATGAGCAGTTCTTC. Protein: CASSRGTSGSDEQFF.

This clone was recorded once. J is TRBJ2-1 and V is TRBV28, with D hard to call. The V end lost 2 bases, the J end lost 5 bases, and 4 bases lay between the germline ends. The CDR3 length is 12 residues. Per germline, CDR1 MDHEN and CDR2 SYDVKM. The CDR3 sequence: CASSLQDNEQFF. CDR3 in DNA: TGTGCCAGCAGTTTACAGGACAATGAGCAGTTCTTC.

The chain combines TRBV30 with TRBJ2-7; 7 bases map to TRBD2. Germline assignment: CDR1 GTSNPN and CDR2 SVGIG (reference sequence). The CDR3 sequence is 13 residues long. V shed 2 bases, J shed 6 bases, and the junction held 7 bases outside the gene matches. This CDR3 is CAWSLGRGREQYF. In DNA form, the CDR3 reads TGTGCCTGGAGTTTGGGGAGGGGTCGCGAGCAGTACTTC.

The rearrangement links TRBV28 to TRBJ2-2, with 9 bases matching TRBD1. With 7 bases clipped from V and 6 bases from J, the junction kept 6 bases outside the gene matches. Germline assignment: CDR1 MDHEN and CDR2 SYDVKM. The CDR3 covers 14 residues. CDR3 amino acids: CASNRDRDAGELFF. The DNA of the CDR3 is TGTGCCAGCAACCGGGACAGGGACGCCGGGGAGCTGTTTTTT.

This clone was seen only a few times. This chain connects TRBV4-2 to TRBJ2-3, with 7 bases lining up with TRBD2. V gave up 0 bases and J gave up 4 bases; unmatched junction bases: 7. CDR1 and CDR2 from the germline V gene are LGHNA and YNFKEQ. The CDR3 runs to 16 residues. The CDR3 DNA sequence: TGTGCCAGCAGCCAAGATATGGCGGGAGAGGCAGATACGCAGTATTTT. Encoded protein: CASSQDMAGEADTQYF.

The chain carries TRBV29-1 and TRBJ1-3, with D perhaps matching TRBD1 (5 bases). V was shortened by 4 bases and J by 0 bases, with 13 bases between the two germline ends. The CDR3 spans 15 residues. The germline CDR1 and CDR2 sequences are SQVTM and ANQGSEA. In DNA form, the CDR3 reads TGCAGCGTTGTAGAGGGGACTAACTCTGGAAACACCATATATTTT. This translates into CSVVEGTNSGNTIYF.

This chain uses TRBV7-3 with TRBJ2-1; 11 bases are a match to TRBD2. CDR1 is SGHTA, CDR2 FQGTGA, per germline. The ends lost 4 bases at V and 4 bases at J; junction bases unmatched: 3. CDR3 length equals 15 residues. CDR3 loop: CASSSGTSGYNEQFF. DNA for the CDR3: TGTGCCAGCAGCTCAGGGACTAGCGGATACAATGAGCAGTTCTTC.

The chain recombines TRBV5-1 with TRBJ1-4; tentatively, D is TRBD1 (5 bases). V was clipped by 3 bases and J by 4 bases, with 10 bases between them. CDR1 SGHRS and CDR2 YFSETQ come from the germline V gene. The CDR3 extends over 14 amino acids. The CDR3 region is CASSSDSNNEKLFF. The CDR3 coding sequence is TGCGCCAGCAGCTCCGACAGCAATAATGAAAAACTGTTTTTT.

The chain carries TRBV7-3 and TRBJ2-1, with TRBD1 identical over 8 bases. Germline V gives CDR1 SGHTA, CDR2 FQGTGA. The CDR3 is 15 amino acids. V trimming: 4 bases; J trimming: 0 bases; junction bases outside the gene matches: 2. CDR3 DNA sequence: TGTGCCAGCAGCTGGGACAGGAGCTCCTACAATGAGCAGTTCTTC. Amino acids: CASSWDRSSYNEQFF.